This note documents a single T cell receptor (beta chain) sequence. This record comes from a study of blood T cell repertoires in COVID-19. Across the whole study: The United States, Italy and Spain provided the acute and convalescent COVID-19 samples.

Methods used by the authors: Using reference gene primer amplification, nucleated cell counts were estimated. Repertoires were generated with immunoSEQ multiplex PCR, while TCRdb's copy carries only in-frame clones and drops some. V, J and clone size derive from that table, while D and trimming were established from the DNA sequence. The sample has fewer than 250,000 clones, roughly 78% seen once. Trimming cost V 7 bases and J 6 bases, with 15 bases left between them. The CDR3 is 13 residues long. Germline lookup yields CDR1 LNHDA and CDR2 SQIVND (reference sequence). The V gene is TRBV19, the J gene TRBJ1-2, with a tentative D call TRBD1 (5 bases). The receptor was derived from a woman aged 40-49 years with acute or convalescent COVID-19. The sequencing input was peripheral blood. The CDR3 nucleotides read TGTGCCAGTAAACCCCAGGGTGTTCATGGCTACACCTTC. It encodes CASKPQGVHGYTF.